This TCR beta chain was sequenced during a study of T cell changes during pregnancy in multiple sclerosis. V lost 6 bases to trimming and J lost 4 bases, with 18 bases between them. Germline lookup yields CDR1 MNHNY and CDR2 SVGAGI (reference sequence). CDR3 length: 15 amino acids. The table came from immunoSEQ multiplex PCR; TCRdb's copy has only in-frame clones and leaves some out. The table lists approximately 43,000 clones, under 90% of them singletons. The clonotype originates from a female donor with multiple sclerosis, enrolled in a pregnancy study. The sample in question was CD4+ T cells from peripheral blood mononuclear cells, obtained before pregnancy. The J gene is TRBJ1-1, the V gene TRBV6-6; D unclear. This CDR3 reads CASRGTGGRSTEAFF. Written as DNA, the CDR3 is TGTGCCAGCAGGGGTACTGGCGGGCGTAGCACTGAAGCTTTCTTT.